The clone carrying this T cell receptor (beta chain) was seen at least ten times. TCRdb fed the 5' RACE reads into MiXCR, producing one record per CDR3 protein. The sample yields about 110,000 distinct CDR3 sequences, around 10% seen once. The record originates from a study of early T cells in non-severe SARS-CoV-2 infection. Study as a whole: Sequenced bulk RNA came from whole blood that was unsorted, and chains were unpaired.

J lost 3 bases, V lost 5 bases, and 1 base had no gene match. This CDR3 has 12 residues. Germline CDR1 MNHNY, CDR2 SVGAGI (reference sequence). Sequenced input: whole blood. The clonotype was recovered from an adult who was a healthcare worker with PCR-confirmed SARS-CoV-2 infection or an uninfected control (not recorded which). This chain joins TRBV6-6 and TRBJ2-7, with 7 nucleotides matching TRBD1. The CDR3 DNA sequence: TGTGCCAGCAGTCGGGACAGCTACGAGCAGTACTTC. Its translation: CASSRDSYEQYF.